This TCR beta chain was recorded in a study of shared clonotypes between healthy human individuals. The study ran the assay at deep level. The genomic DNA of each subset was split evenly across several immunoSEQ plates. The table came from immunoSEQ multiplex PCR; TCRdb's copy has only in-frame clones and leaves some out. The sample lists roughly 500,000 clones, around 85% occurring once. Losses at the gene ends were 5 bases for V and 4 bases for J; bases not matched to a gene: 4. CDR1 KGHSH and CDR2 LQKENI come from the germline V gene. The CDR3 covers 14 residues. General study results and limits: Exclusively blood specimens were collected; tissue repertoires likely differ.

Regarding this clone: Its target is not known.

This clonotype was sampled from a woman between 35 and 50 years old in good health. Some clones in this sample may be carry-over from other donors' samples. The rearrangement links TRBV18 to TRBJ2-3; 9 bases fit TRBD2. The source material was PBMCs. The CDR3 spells CASSTTSGSDTQYF. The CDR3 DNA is TGTGCCAGCTCAACGACTAGCGGTTCAGATACGCAGTATTTT.